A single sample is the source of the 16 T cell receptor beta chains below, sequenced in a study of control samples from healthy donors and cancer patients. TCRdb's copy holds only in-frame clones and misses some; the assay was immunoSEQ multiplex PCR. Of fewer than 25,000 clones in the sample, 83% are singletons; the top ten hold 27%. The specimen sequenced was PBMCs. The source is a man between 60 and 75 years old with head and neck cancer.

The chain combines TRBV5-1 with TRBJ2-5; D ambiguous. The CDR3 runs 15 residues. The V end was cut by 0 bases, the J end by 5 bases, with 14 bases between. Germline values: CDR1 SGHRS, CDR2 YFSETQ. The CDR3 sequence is CASSLGPMAVETQYF. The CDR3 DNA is TGCGCCAGCAGCTTGGGGCCGATGGCTGTTGAGACCCAGTACTTC.

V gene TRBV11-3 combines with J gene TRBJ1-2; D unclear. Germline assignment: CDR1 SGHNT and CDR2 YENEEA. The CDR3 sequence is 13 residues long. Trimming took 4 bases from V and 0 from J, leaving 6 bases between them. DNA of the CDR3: TGTGCCAGCAGCTCAACAGCTAACTATGGCTACACCTTC. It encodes CASSSTANYGYTF.

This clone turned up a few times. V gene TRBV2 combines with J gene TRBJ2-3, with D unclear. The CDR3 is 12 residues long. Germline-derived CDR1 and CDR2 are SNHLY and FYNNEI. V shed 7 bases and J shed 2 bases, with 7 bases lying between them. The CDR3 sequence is CASTYLTDTQYF. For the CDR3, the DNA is TGTGCCAGCACATACCTCACAGATACGCAGTATTTT.

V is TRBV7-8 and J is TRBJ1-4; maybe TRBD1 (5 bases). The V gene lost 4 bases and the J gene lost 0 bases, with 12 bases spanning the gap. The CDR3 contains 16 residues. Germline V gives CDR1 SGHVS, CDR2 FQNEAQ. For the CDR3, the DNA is TGTGCCAGCAGCTCCCGGGGCGCTCCAACTAATGAAAAACTGTTTTTT. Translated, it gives CASSSRGAPTNEKLFF.

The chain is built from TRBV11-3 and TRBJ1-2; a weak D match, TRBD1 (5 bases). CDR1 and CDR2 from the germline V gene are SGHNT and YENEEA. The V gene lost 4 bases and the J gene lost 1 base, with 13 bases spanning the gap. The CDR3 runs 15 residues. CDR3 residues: CASSSRGTVNYGYTF. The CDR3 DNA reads TGTGCCAGCAGCTCACGAGGGACCGTTAACTATGGCTACACCTTC.

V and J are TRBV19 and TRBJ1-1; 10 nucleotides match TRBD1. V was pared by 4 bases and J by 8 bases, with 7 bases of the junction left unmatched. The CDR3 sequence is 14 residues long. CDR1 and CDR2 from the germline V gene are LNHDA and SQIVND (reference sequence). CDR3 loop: CASSNRQGAGEAFF. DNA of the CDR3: TGTGCCAGTAGTAACAGACAGGGGGCCGGGGAAGCTTTCTTT.

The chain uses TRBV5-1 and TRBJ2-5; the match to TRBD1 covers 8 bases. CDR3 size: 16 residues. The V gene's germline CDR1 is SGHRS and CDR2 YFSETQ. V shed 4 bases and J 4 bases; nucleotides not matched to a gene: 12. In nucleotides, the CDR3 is TGCGCCAGCAGCGCATACCGGGACAGGTCGCGAGAGACCCAGTACTTC. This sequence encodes CASSAYRDRSRETQYF.

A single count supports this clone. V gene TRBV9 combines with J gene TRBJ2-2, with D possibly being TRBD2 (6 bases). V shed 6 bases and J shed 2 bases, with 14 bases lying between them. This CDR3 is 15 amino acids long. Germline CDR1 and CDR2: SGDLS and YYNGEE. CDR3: CASTSAGHNTGELFF. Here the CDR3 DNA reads TGTGCCAGCACCTCAGCGGGTCACAACACCGGGGAGCTGTTTTTT. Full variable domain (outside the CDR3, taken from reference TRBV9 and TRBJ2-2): DSGVTQTPKHLITATGQRVTLRCSPRSGDLSVYWYQQSLDQGLQFLIQYYNGEERAKGNILERFSAQQFPDLHSELNLSSLELGDSALYFCASTSAGHNTGELFFGEGSRLTVL.

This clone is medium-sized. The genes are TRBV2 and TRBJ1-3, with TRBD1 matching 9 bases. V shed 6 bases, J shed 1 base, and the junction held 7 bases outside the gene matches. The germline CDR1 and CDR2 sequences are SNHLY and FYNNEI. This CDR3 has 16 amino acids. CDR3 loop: CASSRQGVRSGNTIYF. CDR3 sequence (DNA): TGTGCCAGCAGCCGACAGGGGGTGAGGTCTGGAAACACCATATATTTT. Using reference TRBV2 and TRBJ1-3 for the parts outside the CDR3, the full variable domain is EPEVTQTPSHQVTQMGQEVILRCVPISNHLYFYWYRQILGQKVEFLVSFYNNEISEKSEIFDDQFSVERPDGSNFTLKIRSTKLEDSAMYFCASSRQGVRSGNTIYFGEGSWLTVV.

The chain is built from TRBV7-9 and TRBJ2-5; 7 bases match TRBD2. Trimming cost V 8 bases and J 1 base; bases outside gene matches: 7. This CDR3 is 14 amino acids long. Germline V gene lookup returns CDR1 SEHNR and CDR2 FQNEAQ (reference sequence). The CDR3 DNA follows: TGTGCCAGCGGGAGGGGAATAAGCCAAGAGACCCAGTACTTC. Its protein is CASGRGISQETQYF.

CDR3 sequence reads: CASSPRAGGIDTDTQYF. CDR3 nucleotides: TGCGCCAGCAGCCCGCGGGCGGGAGGGATCGACACAGATACGCAGTATTTT. The gene calls are TRBV4-1 and TRBJ2-3; 9 positions agree with TRBD2. After removal of 4 bases from V and 2 bases from J, the junction contained 10 bases not matched to a gene. Germline CDR1 reads MGHRA; CDR2 reads YSYEKL. This CDR3 region has 17 residues.

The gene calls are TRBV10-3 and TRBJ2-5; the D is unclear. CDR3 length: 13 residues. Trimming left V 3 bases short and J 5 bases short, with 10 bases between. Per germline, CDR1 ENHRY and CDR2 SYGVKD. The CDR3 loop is CAISEGRAETQYF. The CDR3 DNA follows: TGTGCCATCAGTGAAGGTCGAGCGGAGACCCAGTACTTC.

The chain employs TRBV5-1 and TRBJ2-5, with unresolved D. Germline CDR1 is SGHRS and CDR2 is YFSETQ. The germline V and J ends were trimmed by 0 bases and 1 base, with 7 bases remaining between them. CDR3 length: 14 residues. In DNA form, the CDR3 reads TGCGCCAGCAGCTTGGGTGGGATCCAAGAGACCCAGTACTTC. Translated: CASSLGGIQETQYF.

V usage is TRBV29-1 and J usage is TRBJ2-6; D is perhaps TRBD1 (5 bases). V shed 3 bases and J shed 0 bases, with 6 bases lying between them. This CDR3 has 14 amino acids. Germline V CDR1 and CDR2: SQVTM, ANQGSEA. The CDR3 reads CSVDDSSGANVLTF. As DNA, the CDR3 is TGCAGCGTTGATGACAGCTCTGGGGCCAACGTCCTGACTTTC.

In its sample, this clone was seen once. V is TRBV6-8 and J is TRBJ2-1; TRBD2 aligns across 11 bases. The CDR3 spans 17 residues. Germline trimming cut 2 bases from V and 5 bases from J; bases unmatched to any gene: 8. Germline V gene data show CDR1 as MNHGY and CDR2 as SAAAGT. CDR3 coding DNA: TGTGCCAGCAGTTACAATGAACTAGCGGGAGATAACAATGAGCAGTTCTTC. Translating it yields CASSYNELAGDNNEQFF.

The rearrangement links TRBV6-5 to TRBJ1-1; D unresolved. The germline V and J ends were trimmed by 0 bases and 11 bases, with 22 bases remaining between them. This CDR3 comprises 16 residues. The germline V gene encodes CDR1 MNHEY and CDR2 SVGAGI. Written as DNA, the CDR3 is TGTGCCAGCAGTTACTCGATATTTGGAGTCAACATTGAGGCTTTCTTT. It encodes CASSYSIFGVNIEAFF.